This T cell receptor beta chain was obtained from a study of T cells after posttransplantation cyclophosphamide. This related bone marrow graft donor gave peripheral blood on the day of marrow donation. This clone was recorded at least ten times. The antigen is unknown. V shed 0 bases and J shed 1 base, with 6 bases lying between them. From germline, CDR1 is LNHDA and CDR2 SQIVND (reference sequence). The CDR3 runs to 14 residues. TCRdb's table, derived via immunoSEQ multiplex PCR, lists solely in-frame clones and lacks some. The specimen has more than 35,000 clones, none found just once. General study findings and limits: TRB clonality was highly associated with recipient CMV seropositivity and reactivation. Skin or GI-infiltrating T cells shared few TRB sequences with blood.

This TCR came from a man between 45 and 60 years old in good health, CMV-negative, and a related stem cell transplant donor. The V and J genes are TRBV19 and TRBJ1-1; D gene ambiguous. The sequenced material came from PBMCs. This chain's CDR3 is CASSIDRGNTEAFF. CDR3 coding DNA: TGTGCCAGTAGTATAGATCGGGGGAACACTGAAGCTTTCTTT.